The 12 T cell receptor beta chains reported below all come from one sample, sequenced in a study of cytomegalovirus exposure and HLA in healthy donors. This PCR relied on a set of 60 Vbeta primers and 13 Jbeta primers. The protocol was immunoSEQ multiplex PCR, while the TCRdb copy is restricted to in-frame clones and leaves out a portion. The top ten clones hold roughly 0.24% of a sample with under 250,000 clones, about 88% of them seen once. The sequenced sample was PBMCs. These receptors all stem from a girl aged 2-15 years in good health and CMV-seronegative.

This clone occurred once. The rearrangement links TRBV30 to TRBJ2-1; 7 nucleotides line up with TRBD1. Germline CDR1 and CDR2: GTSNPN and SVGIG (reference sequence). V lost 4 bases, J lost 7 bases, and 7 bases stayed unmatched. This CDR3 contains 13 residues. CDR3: CAWNPTGPNEQFF. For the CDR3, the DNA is TGTGCCTGGAATCCGACAGGGCCAAATGAGCAGTTCTTC.

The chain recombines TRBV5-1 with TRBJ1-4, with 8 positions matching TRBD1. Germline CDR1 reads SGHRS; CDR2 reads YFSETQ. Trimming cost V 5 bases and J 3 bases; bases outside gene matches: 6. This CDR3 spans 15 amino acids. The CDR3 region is CASRYRGVANEKLFF. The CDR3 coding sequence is TGCGCCAGCAGATACAGGGGGGTTGCTAATGAAAAACTGTTTTTT.

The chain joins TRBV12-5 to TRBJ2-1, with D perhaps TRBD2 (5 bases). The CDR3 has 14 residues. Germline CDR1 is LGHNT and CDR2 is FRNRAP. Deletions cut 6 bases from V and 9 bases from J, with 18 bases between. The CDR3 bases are TGTGCTAGTGGCCCCGGACTCGAACGGTCTGAGCAGTTCTTC. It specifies CASGPGLERSEQFF.

The CDR3 bases are TGCGCCAGCAGCGCAAGGACGGGGTCCTATAATTCACCCCTCCACTTT. Protein: CASSARTGSYNSPLHF. The J gene is TRBJ1-6, the V gene TRBV5-1; no clear D gene. CDR1 is SGHRS, CDR2 YFSETQ, per germline. V dropped 4 bases and J dropped 1 base, with 12 bases sitting between them. This CDR3 contains 16 residues.

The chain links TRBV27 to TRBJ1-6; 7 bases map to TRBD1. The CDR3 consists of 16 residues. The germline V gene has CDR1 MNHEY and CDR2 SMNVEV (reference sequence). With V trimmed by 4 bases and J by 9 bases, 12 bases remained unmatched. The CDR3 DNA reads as TGTGCCAGCAGTTCGGACAGGTCCTTCAGGGGTTCACCCCTCCACTTT. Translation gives CASSSDRSFRGSPLHF.

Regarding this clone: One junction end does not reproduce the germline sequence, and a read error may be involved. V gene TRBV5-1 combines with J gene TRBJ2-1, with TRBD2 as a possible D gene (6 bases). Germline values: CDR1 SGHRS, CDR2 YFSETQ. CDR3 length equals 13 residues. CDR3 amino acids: CASSLGGRNEQLF. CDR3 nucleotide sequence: TGCGCCAGCAGCTTGGGAGGGAGGAATGAGCAGCTCTTC.

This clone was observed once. CDR3 in amino acids: CASSDLTSGGRDTQYF. The CDR3, as DNA: TGCGCCAGCAGCGATTTGACTAGCGGGGGGCGGGATACGCAGTATTTT. This chain joins TRBV5-1 and TRBJ2-3, with 13 bases fitting TRBD2. The V gene end was trimmed by 4 bases and the J gene end by 6 bases; junction bases not matched to a gene: 8. This CDR3 comprises 16 residues. Germline V gene data show CDR1 as SGHRS and CDR2 as YFSETQ.

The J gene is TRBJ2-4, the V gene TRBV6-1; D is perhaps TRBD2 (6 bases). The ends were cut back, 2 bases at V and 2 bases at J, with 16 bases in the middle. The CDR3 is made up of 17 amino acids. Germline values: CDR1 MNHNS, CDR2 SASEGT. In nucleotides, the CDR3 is TGTGCCAGCAGTGAACAGCGGAGGGTAATCACCAAAAACATTCAGTACTTC. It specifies CASSEQRRVITKNIQYF.

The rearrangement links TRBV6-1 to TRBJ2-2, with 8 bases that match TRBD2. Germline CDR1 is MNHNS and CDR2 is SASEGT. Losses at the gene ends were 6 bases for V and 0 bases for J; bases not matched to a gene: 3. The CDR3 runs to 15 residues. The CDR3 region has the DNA TGTGCCAGCAGATATAGCGGGGCGAACACCGGGGAGCTGTTTTTT. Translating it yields CASRYSGANTGELFF.

DNA of the CDR3: TGTGCCAGCAGCTTAAAAACCGGGACTTCCGAGCAGTACTTC. Translating gives CASSLKTGTSEQYF. The chain has TRBV7-2 and TRBJ2-7; TRBD2 might be the D (6 bases). This CDR3 has 14 residues. CDR1 SGHTA and CDR2 FQGNSA come from the germline V gene. V lost 2 bases to trimming and J lost 6 bases, with 14 bases between them.

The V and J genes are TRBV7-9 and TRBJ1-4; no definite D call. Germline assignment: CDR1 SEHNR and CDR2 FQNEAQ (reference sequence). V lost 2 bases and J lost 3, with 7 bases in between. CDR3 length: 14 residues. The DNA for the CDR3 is TGTGCCAGCAGCTTACACAGCTCTAATGAAAAACTGTTTTTT. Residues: CASSLHSSNEKLFF. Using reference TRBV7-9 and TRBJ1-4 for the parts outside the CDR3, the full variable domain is DTGVSQNPRHKITKRGQNVTFRCDPISEHNRLYWYRQTLGQGPEFLTYFQNEAQLEKSRLLSDRFSAERPKGSFSTLEIQRTEQGDSAMYLCASSLHSSNEKLFFGSGTQLSVL.

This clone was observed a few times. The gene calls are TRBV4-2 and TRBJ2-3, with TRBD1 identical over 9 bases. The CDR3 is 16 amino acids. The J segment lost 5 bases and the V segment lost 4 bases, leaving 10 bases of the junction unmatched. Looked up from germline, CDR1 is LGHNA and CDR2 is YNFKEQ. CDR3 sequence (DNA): TGTGCCAGCAGCCGTCGGACAGGGGAAGTAGTAGATACGCAGTATTTT. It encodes CASSRRTGEVVDTQYF.